The entry below describes one T cell receptor beta chain. Its antigen specificity is not known. No base-level quality is on record; no much larger clone is a single base apart. This sample is drawn from a study of naive and memory T cell subsets (dated by TCRdb to between 2016 and 2019). With respect to the entire study: The study applied an open-source, UMI-based TCR alpha and beta sequencing pipeline to sorted naive and memory peripheral blood T cell subsets. The functional CMV T cell responses agreed completely with IgG serology results. RNA was DNase-treated and reverse transcribed with TCR constant-region primers, mostly using SuperScript III. General conclusions and limits of the study: In both CD4 and CD8 cells, going from naive through CM, EM and EMRA, the Gini index went up while Shannon and inverse Simpson diversity went down. RNA-based TCR counts may be influenced by expression changes linked to T cell activation and differentiation. The repertoire findings for the naive and memory subsets could not be validated against a ground truth, as none was available. After error correction, over 90% of naive TCR sequences appeared only once, giving much steeper abundance distributions than memory subsets. TCR abundance followed a power law whose exponent differed between naive and memory subsets but was consistent across the three individuals. A clonotype was defined as a single alpha or beta chain sequence rather than as a paired alpha/beta receptor.

TCR alpha and beta chain libraries were amplified separately from the second PCR step onward. To determine each donor's CMV status, fresh PBMCs were stimulated overnight with CMV viral lysate, and IFNgamma production from CD4+ T cells was then assessed. CD4 T cells were positively selected using Miltenyi beads, after which CD8 T cells were positively selected from the CD4-negative fraction. Cells were stained for CD3, CD4, CD8, CD45RA, CD27 and a live/dead dye and were sorted on a BD Aria II into four subsets based on CD45RA and CD27. Blood was obtained from three healthy volunteers, and the blood from each volunteer was fractionated into CD4 and CD8 T cells and subsequently into four differentiation subsets. Roughly 110 ml of peripheral blood was collected from each donor, and PBMC were isolated by Ficoll-Paque PLUS density-gradient centrifugation. After sorting, cells were lysed in RLT buffer, RNA was extracted using a Qiagen RNeasy kit, and the extracted RNA was stored at -80 degrees C.

Library preparation used UMI-ligation and nested PCR. To cover both TRBC1 and TRBC2, the beta constant-region primer consisted of an equimolar mix of two oligonucleotides. A single-stranded oligonucleotide bearing the SP2 primer plus a 12-nucleotide UMI was ligated onto the 3' end of the cDNA by T4 RNA ligase 1. The ligated cDNA went through four rounds of PCR with nested alpha and beta constant-region primers together with the SP2 primer. Incubation of the ligation reaction was carried out at 16 degrees C for roughly 19-25 hours. To avoid over-amplification, PCR2 was usually performed as a SYBR Green qPCR and halted once a predetermined threshold was reached. Apart from the first purification, every purification step used Agencourt AMPure XP magnetic beads. Library amounts were measured by Qubit and library quality was assessed on a TapeStation, where the main peak was expected at around 650 bp. Pooled libraries were sequenced on an Illumina MiSeq using v2 2x251 paired-end kits, and typically roughly 0.85-2 million reads were obtained per sample. Each sample library was pooled at approximately 3.7 nM, and roughly 5-8% PhiX was included to improve cluster recognition. In the authors' own workflow: Using tag matching that tolerated one base-pair mismatch, Decombinator assigned V and J genes to FASTQ reads that had been processed by Demultiplexor. Collapsinator used UMIs to correct both sequencing errors and frequency errors arising from PCR heterogeneity. CDR3Translator translated TCRs and extracted CDR3s from the conserved cysteine to the FGXG phenylalanine, flagging non-productive sequences. Gini, Shannon entropy and inverse Simpson indices were calculated on repertoires that had been subsampled to equal numbers of UMI-defined TCRs. Power-law fits to clonotype abundance distributions were performed by maximum likelihood within the linear range. When run on a single naive CD8 sample, MIGEC and the pipeline yielded similar UMI counts, similar unique TCR numbers and similar clonal distributions. A set of several thousand CMV-associated CDR3 sequences, compiled from VDJdb and a published dataset, was used to search the repertoires. TCRdb passed the public sequencing reads through fastp at Q25 and MiXCR, retaining productive beta sequences. Every entry covers one CDR3 protein and lists the most common genes and DNA from its rows. TCRdb's processing, not the authors' own work, is the source of the V and J calls. This sample is represented by some 87,000 distinct CDR3 sequences; roughly 7% of them were singletons. The ten largest clones represent 1.5% to 2% of the sample.

The CDR3 has 14 amino acids, counting the end cysteine and phenylalanine. The read is trimmed to its CDR3 DNA, 42 bases read in frame from base 1. The germline V end is reduced by 3 bases and the J end by 1 base; junction bases left unmatched: 4. The CDR1 and CDR2 encoded by the germline V gene (reference sequence) are DFQATT and SNEGSKA. The sequence is built from TRBV20-1 and TRBJ2-5; 8 central nucleotides agree with TRBD2. Input material: central memory CD4+ T cells from blood. The intended sense of this specimen's cell subset or site label: central memory, CD45RA- CD27+. This clonotype originated in a human donor in good health. CDR3 region: CSASLGRGQETQYF. The nucleotide sequence is given as TGCAGTGCTAGCCTCGGGAGGGGCCAAGAGACCCAGTACTTC.